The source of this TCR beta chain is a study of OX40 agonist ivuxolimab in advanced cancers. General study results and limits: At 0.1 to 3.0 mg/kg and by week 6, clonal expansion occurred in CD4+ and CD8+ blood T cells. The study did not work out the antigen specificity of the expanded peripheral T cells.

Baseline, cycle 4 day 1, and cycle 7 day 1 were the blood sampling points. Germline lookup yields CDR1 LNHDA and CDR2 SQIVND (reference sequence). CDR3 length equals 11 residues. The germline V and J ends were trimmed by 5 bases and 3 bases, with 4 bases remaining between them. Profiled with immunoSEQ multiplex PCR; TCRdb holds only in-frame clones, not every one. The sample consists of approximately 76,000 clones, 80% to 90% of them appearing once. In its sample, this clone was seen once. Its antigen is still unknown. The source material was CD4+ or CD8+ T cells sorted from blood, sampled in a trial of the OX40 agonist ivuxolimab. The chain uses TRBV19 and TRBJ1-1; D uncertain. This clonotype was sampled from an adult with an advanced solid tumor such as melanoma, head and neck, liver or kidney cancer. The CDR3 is CASSSYTEAFF. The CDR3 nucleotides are TGTGCCAGTAGTTCGTACACTGAAGCTTTCTTT.